The clone carrying this T cell receptor (beta chain) came up many times. V shed 5 bases and J shed 4 bases, with 23 bases lying between them. This CDR3 is 17 amino acids long. The V gene's germline CDR1 is SGHAT and CDR2 FQDESV (reference sequence). These data originate in a study of kidney transplant recipient with SARS-CoV-2 infection. One entry per CDR3 protein results from TCRdb running MiXCR on the reads. The sample shows 200,000 to 300,000 distinct CDR3 sequences, 25% to 35% of them seen only once. The sequence came from a young adult male patient who had COVID-19 and was a kidney transplant recipient. Some T cells may have originated in the graft donor. The J gene is TRBJ1-2, the V gene TRBV11-1; D not resolved. The input for sequencing was a blood sample, taken at baseline and between days 110 and 120 from a kidney transplant recipient. The CDR3 DNA follows: TGTGCCAGCAGCAACAAAGGTAAGGCTGGAAAGACCTATGGCTACACCTTC. It encodes CASSNKGKAGKTYGYTF.